This TCR beta chain emerged from a study of blood T cell repertoires in COVID-19 (dated by TCRdb to 2018 to 2021). Looking at the study overall: Collaborator samples came from the United States, Italy and Spain and covered acute and convalescent phases of COVID-19. The material from the prospective study consisted of cDNA or gDNA derived from T cells, B-cell-depleted T cells, or PBMCs. Deeply sampled blood TCRbeta repertoires from subjects exposed to, actively infected with, or recovered from COVID-19 were included in the dataset. The repertoires were made available in a free public database intended to serve as a resource for research on the immune response to SARS-CoV-2. The samples were drawn from two sources: the first 160 participants of the ongoing ImmuneRACE study, and some 1,300 subjects contributed by 6 global collaborators. Sample metadata almost always included a de-identified subject ID, COVID-19 status, age in years and sex. Where available, HLA class I and class II types were taken from metadata supplied by the sample provider and were not determined by assay-based typing.

In the prospective study, participants were about 18 to 100 years old, resided in around 25 geographic areas of the United States, and were enrolled through a virtual design. Cohort assignment in the prospective study relied on participant-reported clinical history from a screening survey and a study questionnaire. Recovered participants in ImmuneRACE Cohort 3 were defined as having two consecutive negative NP/OP PCR tests, clearance from a healthcare professional, or resolution of symptoms. In the prospective study, whole blood, serum and a nasopharyngeal or oropharyngeal swab were collected from each participant by mobile phlebotomists. Over a roughly 2-month period, participants in the prospective study had the option of providing additional blood draws and questionnaires. Before DNA extraction, blood samples from the prospective study were shipped at room temperature or frozen. From the cysteine up to the phenylalanine, the CDR3 has a length of 13 residues. Only CDR3 DNA is held: 39 bases, read in frame from base 1. The germline V gene supplies CDR1 MNHNS and CDR2 SASEGT. Germline trimming: 3 bases from V, 6 bases from J; junction bases outside gene matches: 1.

Findings and caveats that apply to the study as a whole: The quantity of clinical and demographic metadata differed by source and by participant and was supplied without curation.

TCRbeta CDR3 regions were amplified from genomic DNA using the immunoSEQ Assay, a bias-controlled multiplex PCR. Per the authors' processing: Nucleated cell counts per sample were estimated from amplification of reference gene primers within the assay. To quantify the absolute abundance of each unique TCRbeta CDR3 rearrangement, sequence reads were collapsed and filtered. Productive Simpson clonality was computed per sample as the square root of Simpson's diversity index over productive rearrangements. The source is immuneACCESS, and TCRdb retained only in-frame sequences with V and J called. Part of the clones is not carried over; for the studies checked, unresolved V genes explain less than half of this, and the remainder is unexplained. The V and J calls and clone size come from that table; D and trimming were worked out from the DNA. In this sample the table shows roughly 130,000 clones, 84% of which occur a single time. The ten largest clones take up nearly 4% of the sample.

Concerning this clone: Its binding antigen is unknown. It has no much larger one-base neighbor in the sample; base qualities were not kept.

This receptor was obtained from a woman in her thirties who had recovered from COVID-19. The chain joins TRBV6-1 to TRBJ2-2, and TRBD2 aligns with 7 junction nucleotides. The specimen sequenced was PBMCs or T cells enriched from blood (not recorded which). The CDR3 region reads CASSDREAGELFF. The nucleotides are TGTGCCAGCAGTGACCGGGAGGCCGGGGAGCTGTTTTTT.